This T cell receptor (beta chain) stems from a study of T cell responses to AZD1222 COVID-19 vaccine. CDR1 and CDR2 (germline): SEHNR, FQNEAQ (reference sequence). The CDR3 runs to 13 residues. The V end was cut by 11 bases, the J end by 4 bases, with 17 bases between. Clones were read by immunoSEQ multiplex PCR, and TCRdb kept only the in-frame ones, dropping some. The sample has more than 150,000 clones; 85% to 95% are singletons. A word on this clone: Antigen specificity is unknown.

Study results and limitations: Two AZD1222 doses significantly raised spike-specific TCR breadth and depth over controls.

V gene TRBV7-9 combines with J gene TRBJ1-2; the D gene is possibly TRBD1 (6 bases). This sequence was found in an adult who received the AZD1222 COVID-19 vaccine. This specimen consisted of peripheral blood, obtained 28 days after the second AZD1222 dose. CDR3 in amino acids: CAGNRVLVYGYTF. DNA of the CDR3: TGTGCCGGGAACAGGGTTTTAGTCTATGGCTACACCTTC.